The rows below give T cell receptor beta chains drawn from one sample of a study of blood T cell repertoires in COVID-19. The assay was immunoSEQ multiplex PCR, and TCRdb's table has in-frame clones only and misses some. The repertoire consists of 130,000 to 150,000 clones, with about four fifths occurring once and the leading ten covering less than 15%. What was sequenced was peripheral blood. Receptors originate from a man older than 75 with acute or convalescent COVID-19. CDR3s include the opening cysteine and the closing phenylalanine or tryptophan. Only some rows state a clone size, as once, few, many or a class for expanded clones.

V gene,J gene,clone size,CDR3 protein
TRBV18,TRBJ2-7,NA,CASSPFGQGISEQYF
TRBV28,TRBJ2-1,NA,CASFGGLAAINEQFF
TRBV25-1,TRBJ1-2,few,CASSSGRNYGYTF
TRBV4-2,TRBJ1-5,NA,CASSQDSGGAGNQPQHF
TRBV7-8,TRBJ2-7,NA,CASSWTDSYEQYF
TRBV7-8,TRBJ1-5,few,CATSGRGGSNQPQHF
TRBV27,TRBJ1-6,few,CASSFGTGGYNSPLHF
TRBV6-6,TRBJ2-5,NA,CASRGWGRETQYF
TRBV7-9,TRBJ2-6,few,CASSLSESGANVLTF
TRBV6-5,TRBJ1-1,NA,CASTDGGKYTEAFF
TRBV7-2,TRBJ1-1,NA,CASSFGQGLNTEAFF
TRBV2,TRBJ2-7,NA,CASSLKGGEQYF
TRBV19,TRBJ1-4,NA,CASSRDRDATNEKLFF
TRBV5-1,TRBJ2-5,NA,CASSLEYAEETQYF
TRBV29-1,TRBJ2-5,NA,CSVGWAGATQYF
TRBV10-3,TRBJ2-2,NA,CAISEIQGGELFF
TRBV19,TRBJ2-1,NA,CASIGTYNEQFF
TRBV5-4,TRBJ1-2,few,CASSLSVVRGSLYGYTF
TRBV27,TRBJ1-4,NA,CASTSGGATNEKLFF
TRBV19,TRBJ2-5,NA,CASRMTGGREETQYF
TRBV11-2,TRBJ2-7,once,CASSLQGRLYEQYF
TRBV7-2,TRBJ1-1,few,CASSLVGVNAEAFF
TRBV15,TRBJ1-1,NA,CATSRGRVARSTEAFF
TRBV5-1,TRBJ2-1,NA,CASSLAAGLLNEQFF
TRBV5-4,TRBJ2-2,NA,CASSASSSAWELFF
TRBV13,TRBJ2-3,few,CASSLGQGSFPDTQYF
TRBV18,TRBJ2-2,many,CASRAGLTGELFF
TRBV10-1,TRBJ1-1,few,CASSYRGVNTEAFF
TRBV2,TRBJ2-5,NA,CASARDSQETQYF
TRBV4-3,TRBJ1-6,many,CASSQDPRSSYNSPLHF